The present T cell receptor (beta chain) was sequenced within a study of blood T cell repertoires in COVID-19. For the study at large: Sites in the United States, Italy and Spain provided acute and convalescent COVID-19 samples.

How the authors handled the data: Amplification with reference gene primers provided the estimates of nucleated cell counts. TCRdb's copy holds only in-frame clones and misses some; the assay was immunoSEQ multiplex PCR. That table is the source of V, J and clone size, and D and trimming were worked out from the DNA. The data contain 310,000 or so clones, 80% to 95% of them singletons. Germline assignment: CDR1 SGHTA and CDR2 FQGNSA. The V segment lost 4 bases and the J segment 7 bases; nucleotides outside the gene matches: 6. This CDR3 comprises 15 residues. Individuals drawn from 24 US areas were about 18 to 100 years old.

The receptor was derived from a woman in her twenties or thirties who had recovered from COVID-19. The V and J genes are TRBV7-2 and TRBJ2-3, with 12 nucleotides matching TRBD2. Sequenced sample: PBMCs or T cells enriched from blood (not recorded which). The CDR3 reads CASSSLAGGLHTQYF. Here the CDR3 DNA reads TGTGCCAGCAGCTCACTAGCGGGAGGTTTACATACGCAGTATTTT.